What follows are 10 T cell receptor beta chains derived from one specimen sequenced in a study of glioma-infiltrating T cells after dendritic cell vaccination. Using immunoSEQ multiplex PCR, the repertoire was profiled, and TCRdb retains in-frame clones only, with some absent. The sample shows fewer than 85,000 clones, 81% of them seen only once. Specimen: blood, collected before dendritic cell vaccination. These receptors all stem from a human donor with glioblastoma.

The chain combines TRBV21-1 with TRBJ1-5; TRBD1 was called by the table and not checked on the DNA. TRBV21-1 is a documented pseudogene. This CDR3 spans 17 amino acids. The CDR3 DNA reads TGTGCCAGCAGCAAAACGTACAGGGGAAGGAGCAATCAGCCCCAGCATTTT. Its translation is CASSKTYRGRSNQPQHF.

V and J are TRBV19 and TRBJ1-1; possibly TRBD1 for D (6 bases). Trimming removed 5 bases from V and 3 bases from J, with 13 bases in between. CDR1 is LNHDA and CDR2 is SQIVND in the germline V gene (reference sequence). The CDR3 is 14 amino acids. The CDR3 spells CASSDGGGDTEAFF. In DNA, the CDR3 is TGTGCCAGTAGTGACGGAGGGGGGGACACTGAAGCTTTCTTT.

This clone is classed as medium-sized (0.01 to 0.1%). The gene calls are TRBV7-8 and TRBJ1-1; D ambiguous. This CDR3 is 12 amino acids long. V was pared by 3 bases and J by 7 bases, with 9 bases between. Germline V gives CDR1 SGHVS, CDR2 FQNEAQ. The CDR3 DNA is TGTGCCAGCAGCTTTTCAGTCAGTGAAGCTTTCTTT. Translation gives CASSFSVSEAFF.

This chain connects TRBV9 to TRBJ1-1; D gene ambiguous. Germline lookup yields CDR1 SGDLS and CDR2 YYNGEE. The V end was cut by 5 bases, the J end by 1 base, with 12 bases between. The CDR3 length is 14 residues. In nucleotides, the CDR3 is TGTGCCAGCAGTTCCGGGGTAGGGAACACTGAAGCTTTCTTT. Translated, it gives CASSSGVGNTEAFF.

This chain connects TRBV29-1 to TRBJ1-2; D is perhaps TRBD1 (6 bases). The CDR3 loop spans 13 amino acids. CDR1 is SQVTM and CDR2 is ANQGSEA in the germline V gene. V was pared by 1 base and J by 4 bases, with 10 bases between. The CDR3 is CSVEALDSYGYTF. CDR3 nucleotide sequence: TGCAGCGTTGAAGCCCTGGACAGCTATGGCTACACCTTC.

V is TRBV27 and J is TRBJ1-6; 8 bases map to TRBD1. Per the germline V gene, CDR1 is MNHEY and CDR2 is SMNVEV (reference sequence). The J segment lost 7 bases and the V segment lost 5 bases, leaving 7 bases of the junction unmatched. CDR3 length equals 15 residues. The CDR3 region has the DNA TGTGCCAGCAGTAACCCTAGACAGGGGAATTCACCCCTCCACTTT. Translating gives CASSNPRQGNSPLHF.

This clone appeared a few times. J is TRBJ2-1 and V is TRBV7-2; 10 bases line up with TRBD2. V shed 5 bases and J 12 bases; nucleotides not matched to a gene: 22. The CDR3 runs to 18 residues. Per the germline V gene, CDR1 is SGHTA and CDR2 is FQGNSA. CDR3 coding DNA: TGTGCCAGCAGCCTCCCCAGCGGGGGGGCTAATACCCCCCATTCGCAGTTCTTC. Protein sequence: CASSLPSGGANTPHSQFF. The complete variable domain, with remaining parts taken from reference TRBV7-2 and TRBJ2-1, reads GAGVSQSPSNKVTEKGKDVELRCDPISGHTALYWYRQSLGQGLEFLIYFQGNSAPDKSGLPSDRFSAERTGGSVSTLTIQRTQQEDSAVYLCASSLPSGGANTPHSQFFGPGTRLTVL.

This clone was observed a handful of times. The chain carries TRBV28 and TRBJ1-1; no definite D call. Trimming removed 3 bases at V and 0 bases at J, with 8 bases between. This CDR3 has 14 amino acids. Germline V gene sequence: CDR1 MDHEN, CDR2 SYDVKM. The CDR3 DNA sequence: TGTGCCAGCAGTTTGGAGAGGGTGAACACTGAAGCTTTCTTT. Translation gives CASSLERVNTEAFF.

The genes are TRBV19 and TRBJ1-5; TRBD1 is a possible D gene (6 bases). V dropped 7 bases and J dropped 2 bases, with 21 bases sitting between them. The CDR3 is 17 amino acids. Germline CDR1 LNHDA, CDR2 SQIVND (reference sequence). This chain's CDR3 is CASTNLAGAGGNQPQHF. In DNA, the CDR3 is TGTGCCAGTACCAACCTAGCAGGGGCGGGTGGCAATCAGCCCCAGCATTTT.

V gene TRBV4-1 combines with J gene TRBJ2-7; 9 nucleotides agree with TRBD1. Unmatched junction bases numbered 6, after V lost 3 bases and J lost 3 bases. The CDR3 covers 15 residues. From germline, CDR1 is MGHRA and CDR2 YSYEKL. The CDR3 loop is CASSQLGQGGYEQYF. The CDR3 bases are TGCGCCAGCAGCCAGCTGGGACAGGGAGGCTACGAGCAGTACTTC.